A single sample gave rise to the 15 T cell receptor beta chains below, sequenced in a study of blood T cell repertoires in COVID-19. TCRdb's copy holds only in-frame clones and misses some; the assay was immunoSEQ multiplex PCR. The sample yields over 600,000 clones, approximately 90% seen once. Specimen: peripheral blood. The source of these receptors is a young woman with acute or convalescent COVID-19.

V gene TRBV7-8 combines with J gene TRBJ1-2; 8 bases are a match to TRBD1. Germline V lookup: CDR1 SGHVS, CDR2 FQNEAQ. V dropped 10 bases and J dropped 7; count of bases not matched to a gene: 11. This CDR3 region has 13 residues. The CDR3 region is CATTDRESFGYTF. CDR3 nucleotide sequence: TGTGCCACCACGGACAGGGAAAGCTTTGGCTACACCTTC.

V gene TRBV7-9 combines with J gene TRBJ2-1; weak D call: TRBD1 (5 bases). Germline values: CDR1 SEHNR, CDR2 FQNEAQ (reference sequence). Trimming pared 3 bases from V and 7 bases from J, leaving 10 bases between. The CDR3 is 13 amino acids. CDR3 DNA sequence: TGTGCCAGCAGCTTTAGGGGTTTGAATGAGCAGTTCTTC. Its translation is CASSFRGLNEQFF.

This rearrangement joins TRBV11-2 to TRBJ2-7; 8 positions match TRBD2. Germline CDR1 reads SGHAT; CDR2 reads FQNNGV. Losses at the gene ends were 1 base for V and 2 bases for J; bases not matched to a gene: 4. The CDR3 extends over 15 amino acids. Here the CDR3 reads CASSLGLAFAYEQYF. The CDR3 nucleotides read TGTGCCAGCAGCTTAGGACTAGCGTTCGCCTACGAGCAGTACTTC.

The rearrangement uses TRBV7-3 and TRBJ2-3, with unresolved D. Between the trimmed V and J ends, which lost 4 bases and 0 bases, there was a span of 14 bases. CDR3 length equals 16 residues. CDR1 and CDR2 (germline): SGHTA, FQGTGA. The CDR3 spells CASSSLSDSSTDTQYF. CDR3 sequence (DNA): TGTGCCAGCAGCTCCCTGAGCGATTCTAGCACAGATACGCAGTATTTT.

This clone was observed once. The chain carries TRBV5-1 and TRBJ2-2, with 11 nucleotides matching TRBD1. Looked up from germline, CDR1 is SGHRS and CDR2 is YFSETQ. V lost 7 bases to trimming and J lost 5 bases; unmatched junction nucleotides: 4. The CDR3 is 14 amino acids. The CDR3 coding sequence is TGCGCCAGCCAGGGACAGGGGGGAACCGGGGAGCTGTTTTTT. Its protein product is CASQGQGGTGELFF.

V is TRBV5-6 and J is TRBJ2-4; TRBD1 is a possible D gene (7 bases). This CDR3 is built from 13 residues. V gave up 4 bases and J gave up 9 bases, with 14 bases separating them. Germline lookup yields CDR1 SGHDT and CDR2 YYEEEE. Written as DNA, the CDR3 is TGTGCCAGCAGCGACAGGGTGGGGGGCATTCAGTACTTC. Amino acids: CASSDRVGGIQYF.

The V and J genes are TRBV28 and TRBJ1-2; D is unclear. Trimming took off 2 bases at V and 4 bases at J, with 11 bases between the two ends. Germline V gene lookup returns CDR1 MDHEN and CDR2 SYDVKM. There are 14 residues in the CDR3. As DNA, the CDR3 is TGTGCCAGCAGTTTACCGGGGTATGGCTATGGCTACACCTTC. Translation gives CASSLPGYGYGYTF.

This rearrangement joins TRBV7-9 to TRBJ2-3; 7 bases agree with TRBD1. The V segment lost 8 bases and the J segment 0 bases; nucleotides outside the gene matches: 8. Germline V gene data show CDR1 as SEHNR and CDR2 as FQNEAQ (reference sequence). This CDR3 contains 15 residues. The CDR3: CASVLPGQSTDTQYF. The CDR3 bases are TGTGCCAGCGTTCTTCCGGGACAGAGCACAGATACGCAGTATTTT.

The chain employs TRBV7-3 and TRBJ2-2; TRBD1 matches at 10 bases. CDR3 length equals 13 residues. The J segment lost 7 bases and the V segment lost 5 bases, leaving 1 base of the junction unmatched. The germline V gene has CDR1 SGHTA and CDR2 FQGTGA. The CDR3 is CASSRTGGGELFF. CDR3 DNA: TGTGCCAGCAGCAGGACAGGGGGCGGGGAGCTGTTTTTT. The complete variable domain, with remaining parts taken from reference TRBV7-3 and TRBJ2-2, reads GAGVSQTPSNKVTEKGKYVELRCDPISGHTALYWYRQSLGQGPEFLIYFQGTGAADDSGLPNDRFFAVRPEGSVSTLKIQRTERGDSAVYLCASSRTGGGELFFGEGSRLTVL.

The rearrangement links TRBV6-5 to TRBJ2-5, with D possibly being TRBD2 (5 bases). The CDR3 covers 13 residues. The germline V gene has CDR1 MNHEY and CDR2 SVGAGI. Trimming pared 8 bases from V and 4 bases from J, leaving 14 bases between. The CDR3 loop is CASDPGGGETQYF. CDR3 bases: TGTGCCAGCGACCCCGGAGGTGGAGAGACCCAGTACTTC.

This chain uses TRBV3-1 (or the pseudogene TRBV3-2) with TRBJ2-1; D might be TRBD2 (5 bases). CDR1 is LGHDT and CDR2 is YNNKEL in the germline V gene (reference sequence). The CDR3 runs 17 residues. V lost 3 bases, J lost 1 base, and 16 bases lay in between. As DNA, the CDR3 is TGTGCCAGCAGCCATACCCGGGGTGGTCGGTCCTACAATGAGCAGTTCTTC. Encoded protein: CASSHTRGGRSYNEQFF.

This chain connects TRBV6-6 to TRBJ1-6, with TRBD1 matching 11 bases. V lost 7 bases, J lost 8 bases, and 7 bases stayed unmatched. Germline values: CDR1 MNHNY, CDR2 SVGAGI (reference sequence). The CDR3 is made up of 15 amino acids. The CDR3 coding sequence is TGTGCCAGCACCATGGACAGGGGGCAATATTCACCCCTCCACTTT. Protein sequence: CASTMDRGQYSPLHF.

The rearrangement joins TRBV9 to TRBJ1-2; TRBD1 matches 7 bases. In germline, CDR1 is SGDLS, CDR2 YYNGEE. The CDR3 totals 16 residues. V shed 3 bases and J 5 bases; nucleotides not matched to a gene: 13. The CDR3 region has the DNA TGTGCCAGCAGCGGAGACAGGGACGGCCTCGGTTATGGCTACACCTTC. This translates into CASSGDRDGLGYGYTF.

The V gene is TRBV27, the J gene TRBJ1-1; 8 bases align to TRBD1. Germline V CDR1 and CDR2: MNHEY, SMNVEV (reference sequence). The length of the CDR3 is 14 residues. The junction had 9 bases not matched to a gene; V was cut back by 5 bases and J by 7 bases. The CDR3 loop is CASSPWTGKGEAFF. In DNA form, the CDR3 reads TGTGCCAGCAGTCCGTGGACAGGGAAAGGTGAAGCTTTCTTT.

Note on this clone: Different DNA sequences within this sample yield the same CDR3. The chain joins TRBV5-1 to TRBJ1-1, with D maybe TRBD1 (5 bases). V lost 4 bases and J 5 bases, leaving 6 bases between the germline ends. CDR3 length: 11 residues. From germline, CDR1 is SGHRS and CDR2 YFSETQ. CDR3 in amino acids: CASSQGTEAFF. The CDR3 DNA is TGCGCCAGCAGCCAGGGTACTGAAGCTTTCTTT.